These 15 T cell receptor beta chains were all obtained from the same sample, sequenced in a study of T cell changes during pregnancy in multiple sclerosis. Libraries were prepared by immunoSEQ multiplex PCR; TCRdb keeps only in-frame clonotypes and omits some of them. Here the sample spans tens of thousands of clones, roughly 90% being singletons. Here the sequenced sample was CD4+ T cells from peripheral blood mononuclear cells, taken in the third trimester of pregnancy. The receptors derive from a female donor in good health, enrolled as a control in a pregnancy study.

CDR3 nucleotides: TGTGCCAGCAGGGCTATAGAGGGTAGCACAGATACGCAGTATTTT. It is translated as CASRAIEGSTDTQYF. The chain combines TRBV9 with TRBJ2-3, with D possibly being TRBD2 (5 bases). V lost 5 bases and J lost 0, with 13 bases in between. This CDR3 contains 15 residues. From germline, CDR1 is SGDLS and CDR2 YYNGEE. Looking up the rest from reference TRBV9 and TRBJ2-3 gives the full variable domain: DSGVTQTPKHLITATGQRVTLRCSPRSGDLSVYWYQQSLDQGLQFLIQYYNGEERAKGNILERFSAQQFPDLHSELNLSSLELGDSALYFCASRAIEGSTDTQYFGPGTRLTVL.

This rearrangement joins TRBV5-1 to TRBJ1-2; 8 nucleotides line up with TRBD1. The CDR3 loop spans 15 amino acids. V trimming: 3 bases; J trimming: 8 bases; junction bases outside the gene matches: 12. CDR1 is SGHRS, CDR2 YFSETQ, per germline. The CDR3 sequence: CASSSQGQVSLGYTF. CDR3 DNA: TGCGCCAGCAGCTCGCAGGGACAGGTCTCTCTCGGCTACACCTTC.

This chain joins TRBV7-3 and TRBJ2-6, with unresolved D. Germline V gives CDR1 SGHTA, CDR2 FQGTGA. The CDR3 runs 14 residues. Trimming pared 4 bases from V and 2 bases from J, leaving 6 bases between. As DNA, the CDR3 is TGTGCCAGCAGCTCTGGGCCTGGGGCCAACGTCCTGACTTTC. It specifies CASSSGPGANVLTF. The whole variable domain, filled in from reference TRBV7-3 and TRBJ2-6, reads GAGVSQTPSNKVTEKGKYVELRCDPISGHTALYWYRQSLGQGPEFLIYFQGTGAADDSGLPNDRFFAVRPEGSVSTLKIQRTERGDSAVYLCASSSGPGANVLTFGAGSRLTVL.

J is TRBJ1-1 and V is TRBV19; D not certain. This CDR3 has 15 residues. V dropped 7 bases and J dropped 4 bases, with 19 bases sitting between them. From germline, CDR1 is LNHDA and CDR2 SQIVND (reference sequence). The CDR3 nucleotides are TGTGCCAGTAAGTGGGAGTACGGATCGAGCACTGAAGCTTTCTTT. This codes for CASKWEYGSSTEAFF.

The V gene is TRBV11-3, the J gene TRBJ2-7; 7 bases fit TRBD1. The CDR3 extends over 14 amino acids. Germline CDR1 is SGHNT and CDR2 is YENEEA. V lost 8 bases to trimming and J lost 2 bases; unmatched junction nucleotides: 9. The CDR3 reads CASASGTAPYEQYF. The CDR3 DNA sequence: TGTGCCAGCGCTTCGGGGACAGCACCCTACGAGCAGTACTTC. The full variable domain, completed using reference TRBV11-3 and TRBJ2-7, is EAGVVQSPRYKIIEKKQPVAFWCNPISGHNTLYWYLQNLGQGPELLIRYENEEAVDDSQLPKDRFSAERLKGVDSTLKIQPAELGDSAVYLCASASGTAPYEQYFGPGTRLTVT.

The J gene is TRBJ2-3, the V gene TRBV5-4; 10 nucleotides align to TRBD2. This CDR3 spans 17 amino acids. Germline lookup yields CDR1 SGHNT and CDR2 YYREEE (reference sequence). Losses at the gene ends were 2 bases for V and 2 bases for J; bases not matched to a gene: 8. The CDR3 sequence: CASSFPSSGGYTDTQYF. In DNA form, the CDR3 reads TGTGCCAGCAGCTTTCCCTCTAGCGGGGGATACACAGATACGCAGTATTTT.

A word on this clone: The junction shows a germline mismatch at one end, possibly a read error. CDR3 DNA sequence: TGCGCCAGCAACCAAGATGTGGGGCCCTACGAGCAGTACTTC. Translated, it gives CASNQDVGPYEQYF. The rearrangement joins TRBV4-3 to TRBJ2-7; D is perhaps TRBD1 (5 bases). The germline CDR1 and CDR2 sequences are LGHNA and YSLEER. This CDR3 has 14 amino acids.

V and J are TRBV7-2 and TRBJ1-2; 9 nucleotides align to TRBD1. Per germline, CDR1 SGHTA and CDR2 FQGNSA. V shed 5 bases, J shed 5 bases, and the junction held 6 bases outside the gene matches. The CDR3 is 14 residues long. CDR3 nucleotides: TGTGCCAGCAGCGAAGGGACAGGGCTTTATGGCTACACCTTC. Translated: CASSEGTGLYGYTF.

The gene calls are TRBV4-2 and TRBJ2-5; D gene unclear. CDR1 and CDR2 from the germline V gene are LGHNA and YNFKEQ. V lost 4 bases and J 4 bases, leaving 16 bases between the germline ends. The CDR3 length is 15 residues. The CDR3 DNA is TGTGCCAGCAGCCCCGTCTACGGAGAAGGAGAGACCCAGTACTTC. This codes for CASSPVYGEGETQYF.

This clone was seen only once. The chain has TRBV18 and TRBJ1-5; D not certain. The CDR3 sequence is 13 residues long. Per the germline V gene, CDR1 is KGHSH and CDR2 is LQKENI. Deletions cut 3 bases from V and 3 bases from J, with 6 bases between. CDR3 DNA sequence: TGTGCCAGCTCACCCGACACCAATCAGCCCCAGCATTTT. Translating gives CASSPDTNQPQHF.

V usage is TRBV6-6 and J usage is TRBJ1-5; possibly TRBD1 for D (6 bases). Trimming removed 0 bases at V and 3 bases at J, with 9 bases between. Germline assignment: CDR1 MNHNY and CDR2 SVGAGI (reference sequence). This CDR3 has 15 amino acids. The CDR3, as DNA: TGTGCCAGCAGTTACTCAGACAGGCCCAATCAGCCCCAGCATTTT. This codes for CASSYSDRPNQPQHF.

V usage is TRBV27 and J usage is TRBJ1-1; 10 bases agree with TRBD1. CDR1 is MNHEY and CDR2 is SMNVEV in the germline V gene (reference sequence). Trimming took 4 bases from V and 2 from J; bases not matched to a gene: 4. This CDR3 spans 15 amino acids. The CDR3 region has the DNA TGTGCCAGCAGTTCCCGACAGGGGGCCAACACTGAAGCTTTCTTT. Amino acids: CASSSRQGANTEAFF.

The V gene is TRBV2, the J gene TRBJ1-1; tentative D call: TRBD1 (6 bases). V was pared by 5 bases and J by 3 bases, with 10 bases between. Germline values: CDR1 SNHLY, CDR2 FYNNEI. This CDR3 has 13 amino acids. In DNA form, the CDR3 reads TGTGCCAGCAGTAGCAACAGGGACACTGAAGCTTTCTTT. Translation gives CASSSNRDTEAFF.

The rearrangement links TRBV7-2 to TRBJ2-3, with 9 bases identical to TRBD2. The ends lost 4 bases at V and 8 bases at J; junction bases unmatched: 10. Germline V lookup: CDR1 SGHTA, CDR2 FQGNSA. The CDR3 is made up of 15 amino acids. In DNA form, the CDR3 reads TGTGCCAGCAGCTCTGTTAGGCGGGGGGGCGCTACGCAGTATTTT. Translation: CASSSVRRGGATQYF.

This chain connects TRBV7-9 to TRBJ1-1; D is possibly TRBD1 (6 bases). Germline V gene lookup returns CDR1 SEHNR and CDR2 FQNEAQ (reference sequence). V was cut by 2 bases and J by 0 bases, with 13 bases left in between. CDR3 length: 16 amino acids. The CDR3, as DNA: TGTGCCAGCAGCTTATCCCCCAACAGGGTGAACACTGAAGCTTTCTTT. The encoded protein is CASSLSPNRVNTEAFF.